The next 3 T cell receptor beta chains were all read from a single sample in a study of blood T cells in healthy people across ages. With a J-beta primer mix and a sample-barcoded 5' primer, a second PCR ran roughly 7 to 11 cycles. Via MiXCR, TCRdb re-called the 5' RACE reads, giving one row per CDR3 protein. The repertoire consists of under 1,000,000 distinct CDR3 sequences, with roughly 40% occurring once and the leading ten covering 10% to 15%. The specimen was blood. All receptors derive from a man aged 18 to 35 in good health.

There are many counts of this clonotype. The genes are TRBV25-1 and TRBJ1-2; 7 nucleotides agree with TRBD1. Germline V gives CDR1 MGHDK, CDR2 SYGVNS. This CDR3 has 11 residues. Trimming took 11 bases from V and 7 from J; bases not matched to a gene: 7. The DNA for the CDR3 is TGTGCCGTAAACAGGGGTGGTGGCTACACCTTC. Protein: CAVNRGGGYTF.

The V call is TRBV10-2, the J call TRBJ2-2, with D perhaps TRBD2 (7 bases). Trimming stripped 6 bases from V and 0 bases from J, with 11 bases between. Germline V gene lookup returns CDR1 WSHSY and CDR2 SAAADI. The CDR3 length is 15 residues. CDR3 DNA sequence: TGCGCCAGCAGACCCGGGGGGCCGAACACCGGGGAGCTGTTTTTT. It encodes CASRPGGPNTGELFF.

On this clonotype itself: A single base separates this from a much larger clone, so it may be a read error. V and J are TRBV3-1 and TRBJ2-1, with D perhaps matching TRBD2 (5 bases). Trimming cost V 1 base and J 10 bases, with 17 bases left between them. This CDR3 is built from 15 residues. The germline V gene has CDR1 LGHDT and CDR2 YNNKEL (reference sequence). The CDR3 DNA is TGTGCCAGCAGCCAAGGTCCCACTAGTACCTACGAGCAGTTCTTC. This translates into CASSQGPTSTYEQFF.